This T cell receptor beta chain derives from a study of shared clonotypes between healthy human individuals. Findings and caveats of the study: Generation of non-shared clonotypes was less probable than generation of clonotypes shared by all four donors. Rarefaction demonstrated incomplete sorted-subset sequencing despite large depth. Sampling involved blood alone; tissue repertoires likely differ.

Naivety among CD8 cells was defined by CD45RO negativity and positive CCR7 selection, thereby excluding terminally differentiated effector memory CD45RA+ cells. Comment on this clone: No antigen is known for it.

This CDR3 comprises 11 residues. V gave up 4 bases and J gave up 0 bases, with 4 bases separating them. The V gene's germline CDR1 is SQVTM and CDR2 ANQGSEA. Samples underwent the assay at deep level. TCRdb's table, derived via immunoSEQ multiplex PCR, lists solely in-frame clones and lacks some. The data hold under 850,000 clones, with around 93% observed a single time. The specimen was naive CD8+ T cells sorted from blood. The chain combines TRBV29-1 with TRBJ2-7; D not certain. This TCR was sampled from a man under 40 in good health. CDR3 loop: CSVVGSYEQYF. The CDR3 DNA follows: TGCAGCGTTGTCGGCTCCTACGAGCAGTACTTC.